A selection of T cell receptor beta chains follows, all from one sample in a study of post-analysis software for immune sequencing data. A single record per CDR3 protein comes from TCRdb applying MiXCR to the PCR reads. The repertoire holds hundreds of thousands of distinct CDR3 sequences, with about 50% as singletons. Sequenced material: blood. The receptor source for this set is a girl under 18 with multiple sclerosis. Each CDR3 is given with its conserved first and last residue. D genes are given only for firm matches. Some rows have no size entry. The others give once, few or many, or a class for an expanded clone.

size	V	D	length	J	CDR3	DNA
few	TRBV9	TRBD2	15	TRBJ2-7	CASSTSSGGHYEQYF	TGTGCCAGCAGCACCTCTAGCGGGGGGCACTACGAGCAGTACTTC
-	TRBV7-9	TRBD1	16	TRBJ2-5	CASSGTRDSSQETQYF	TGTGCCAGCAGCGGTACCAGGGACAGTTCACAAGAGACCCAGTACTTC
few	TRBV9	-	15	TRBJ1-1	CASSPDGGTNTEAFF	TGTGCCAGCAGCCCCGACGGAGGGACGAACACTGAAGCTTTCTTT
-	TRBV5-1	TRBD2	15	TRBJ2-1	CASSILAGGPNEQFF	TGCGCCAGCAGCATACTAGCGGGAGGGCCTAATGAGCAGTTCTTC
-	TRBV6-1	TRBD1	17	TRBJ2-7	CASSEARGQGQVYEQYF	TGTGCCAGCAGTGAAGCTAGGGGACAAGGACAGGTCTACGAGCAGTACTTC
-	TRBV5-1	-	17	TRBJ2-7	CASSEPQIGVSAYEQYF	TGCGCCAGCAGCGAACCTCAGATTGGGGTTAGCGCCTACGAGCAGTACTTC
-	TRBV29-1	-	13	TRBJ1-3	CSVTGVSGNTIYF	TGCAGCGTGACCGGCGTCTCTGGAAACACCATATATTTT
once	TRBV3-1	-	15	TRBJ2-4	CASSQDLAPRDEQYF	TGTGCCAGCAGCCAAGATTTGGCTCCCCGTGATGAGCAGTACTTC
many	TRBV20-1	TRBD1	12	TRBJ2-7	CSARDRAYEQYF	TGCAGTGCTCGGGACAGGGCTTACGAGCAGTACTTC
few	TRBV6-5	-	15	TRBJ2-5	CASSYFGPQGETQYF	TGTGCCAGCAGTTACTTTGGGCCGCAGGGAGAGACCCAGTACTTC
-	TRBV29-1	TRBD2	14	TRBJ2-7	CSVAPGGSSYEQYF	TGCAGCGTTGCCCCCGGGGGGAGCTCCTACGAGCAGTACTTC
-	TRBV7-9	TRBD1	14	TRBJ2-4	CASSEQGALSIQYF	TGTGCCAGCAGCGAACAGGGGGCGCTGAGCATTCAGTACTTC
once	TRBV19	-	14	TRBJ2-7	CASSTGPLAYEQYF	TGTGCCAGTAGTACCGGGCCGCTAGCCTACGAGCAGTACTTC
-	TRBV29-1	-	11	TRBJ2-3	CSAFRTDTQYF	TGCAGCGCCTTCCGCACAGATACGCAGTATTTT
-	TRBV11-2	-	15	TRBJ2-1	CASSLAGGFNNEQFF	TGTGCCAGCAGCTTAGCGGGGGGCTTCAACAATGAGCAGTTCTTC
-	TRBV6-5	-	12	TRBJ1-1	CASTTTGAEAFF	TGTGCCAGCACTACGACAGGCGCTGAAGCTTTCTTT
few	TRBV12-3/TRBV12-4	TRBD2	14	TRBJ2-7	CASSPRGLDYEQYF	TGTGCCAGCAGTCCACGGGGACTAGATTACGAGCAGTACTTC
-	TRBV12-3/TRBV12-4	-	12	TRBJ1-5	CASSLQGAPQHF	TGTGCCAGCAGTTTACAGGGTGCGCCCCAGCATTTT
-	TRBV6-1	TRBD2	17	TRBJ2-1	CASSEGPSGIFYNEQFF	TGTGCCAGCAGTGAAGGGCCTAGCGGGATCTTCTACAATGAGCAGTTCTTC
-	TRBV10-3	-	14	TRBJ2-5	CAISESPSQETQYF	TGTGCCATCAGTGAGTCGCCCAGTCAAGAGACCCAGTACTTC
-	TRBV7-8	-	17	TRBJ1-2	CASSLAVSGGLYYGYTF	TGTGCCAGCAGCTTAGCCGTATCCGGGGGTCTTTACTATGGCTACACCTTC
few	TRBV7-3	-	12	TRBJ2-1	CASSSTGTQQFF	TGTGCCAGCAGCTCCACCGGGACACAGCAGTTCTTC
-	TRBV20-1	-	16	TRBJ1-5	CSASTTGLCCNQPQHF	TGCAGTGCTAGCACAACAGGTTTGTGCTGCAATCAGCCCCAGCATTTT
-	TRBV12-3/TRBV12-4	-	14	TRBJ2-5	CASRPPGSQETQYF	TGTGCCAGCAGACCCCCGGGATCCCAAGAGACCCAGTACTTC
-	TRBV12-3/TRBV12-4	TRBD1	15	TRBJ1-5	CASSLRGRGNQPQHF	TGTGCCAGCAGTTTAAGGGGGCGCGGCAATCAGCCCCAGCATTTT
few	TRBV20-1	TRBD2	19	TRBJ2-1	CSASLGTSGGSPLYNEQFF	TGCAGTGCTAGCCTCGGGACTAGCGGGGGGTCGCCCCTATACAATGAGCAGTTCTTC
few	TRBV29-1	TRBD1	14	TRBJ2-3	CSVDTTGVTDTQYF	TGCAGCGTTGACACCACAGGGGTCACAGATACGCAGTATTTT
few	TRBV29-1	TRBD1	15	TRBJ2-5	CSVVQQGAKQETQYF	TGCAGCGTTGTACAACAGGGGGCAAAACAGGAGACCCAGTACTTC
few	TRBV12-5	-	16	TRBJ2-5	CASGFYQGAHQETQYF	TGTGCTAGTGGTTTTTATCAGGGAGCCCACCAAGAGACCCAGTACTTC
once	TRBV14	TRBD2	17	TRBJ2-4	CASSQGRLAGAKNIQYF	TGTGCCAGCAGCCAAGGTCGACTAGCGGGAGCCAAAAACATTCAGTACTTC
-	TRBV7-8	-	15	TRBJ2-7	CASSLMGGGEYEQYF	TGTGCCAGCAGCTTAATGGGGGGTGGGGAATACGAGCAGTACTTC
few	TRBV20-1	-	16	TRBJ2-4	CSAGPGQTLAKNIQYF	TGCAGTGCTGGCCCTGGACAAACTCTAGCCAAAAACATTCAGTACTTC
-	TRBV10-3	TRBD1	13	TRBJ1-1	CAISAGGGTEAFF	TGTGCCATCAGTGCAGGGGGTGGTACTGAAGCTTTCTTT
-	TRBV7-6	-	13	TRBJ2-5	CASSSWGEETQYF	TGTGCCAGCAGCTCCTGGGGGGAAGAGACCCAGTACTTC
-	TRBV5-1	-	14	TRBJ2-7	CASSCRAATYEQYF	TGCGCCAGCAGCTGTCGAGCGGCGACCTACGAGCAGTACTTC
few	TRBV3-1	-	14	TRBJ1-5	CASSQDPGNQPQHF	TGTGCCAGCAGCCAAGATCCGGGTAATCAGCCCCAGCATTTT
once	TRBV29-1	-	13	TRBJ1-5	CSVETSSNQPQHF	TGCAGCGTTGAAACTAGTAGTAATCAGCCCCAGCATTTT
-	TRBV20-1	TRBD1	14	TRBJ2-1	CSARGYTGGREQFF	TGCAGTGCTAGAGGTTATACAGGGGGCAGAGAGCAGTTCTTC
few	TRBV5-1	-	15	TRBJ2-3	CASSGPGRLTDTQYF	TGCGCCAGCAGCGGACCGGGACGCCTCACAGATACGCAGTATTTT
-	TRBV9	-	16	TRBJ2-1	CASSAPGRQPYNEQFF	TGTGCCAGCAGCGCCCCTGGCCGACAGCCCTACAATGAGCAGTTCTTC
-	TRBV4-3	TRBD2	14	TRBJ2-1	CASSQELAGGWQFF	TGCGCCAGCAGCCAAGAACTAGCGGGGGGATGGCAGTTCTTC
-	TRBV6-5	-	18	TRBJ2-1	CASSYPRDPEGSYNEQFF	TGTGCCAGCAGTTATCCCAGGGACCCTGAGGGCTCCTACAATGAGCAGTTCTTC
few	TRBV6-1	TRBD2	17	TRBJ2-7	CASRSGLARGSSYERYF	TGTGCCAGCAGGTCGGGACTAGCGAGAGGGAGCTCCTACGAGCGGTACTTC
-	TRBV27	-	15	TRBJ2-7	CASSSWGGGDYEQYF	TGTGCCAGCAGCAGCTGGGGCGGAGGGGACTACGAGCAGTACTTC
-	TRBV4-2	TRBD1	15	TRBJ2-7	CASSQVQTGEHEQYF	TGTGCCAGCAGCCAAGTGCAGACAGGGGAACACGAGCAGTACTTC
few	TRBV6-5	TRBD2	17	TRBJ2-4	CASSYSGLAGPKNIQYF	TGTGCCAGCAGTTATTCCGGACTAGCGGGTCCCAAAAACATTCAGTACTTC
once	TRBV5-1	-	15	TRBJ2-5	CASSLAAAFQETQYF	TGCGCCAGCAGCTTGGCGGCAGCCTTCCAAGAGACCCAGTACTTC